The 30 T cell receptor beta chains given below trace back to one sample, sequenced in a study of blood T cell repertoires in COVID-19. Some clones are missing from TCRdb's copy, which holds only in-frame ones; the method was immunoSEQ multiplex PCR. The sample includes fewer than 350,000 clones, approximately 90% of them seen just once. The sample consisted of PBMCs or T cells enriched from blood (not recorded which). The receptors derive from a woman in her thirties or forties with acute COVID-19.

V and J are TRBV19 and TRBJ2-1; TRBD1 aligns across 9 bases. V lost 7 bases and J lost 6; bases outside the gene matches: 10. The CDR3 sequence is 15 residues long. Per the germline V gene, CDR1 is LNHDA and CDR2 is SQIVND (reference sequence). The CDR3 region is CASTAGTGRPNEQFF. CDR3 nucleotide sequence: TGTGCCAGTACAGCCGGGACAGGGAGGCCCAATGAGCAGTTCTTC.

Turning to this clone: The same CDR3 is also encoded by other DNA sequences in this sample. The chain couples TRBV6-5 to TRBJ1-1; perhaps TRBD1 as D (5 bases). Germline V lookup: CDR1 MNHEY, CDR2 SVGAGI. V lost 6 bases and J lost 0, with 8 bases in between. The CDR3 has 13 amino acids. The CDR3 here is CASRRQLNTEAFF. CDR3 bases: TGTGCCAGCAGAAGACAGCTGAACACTGAAGCTTTCTTT.

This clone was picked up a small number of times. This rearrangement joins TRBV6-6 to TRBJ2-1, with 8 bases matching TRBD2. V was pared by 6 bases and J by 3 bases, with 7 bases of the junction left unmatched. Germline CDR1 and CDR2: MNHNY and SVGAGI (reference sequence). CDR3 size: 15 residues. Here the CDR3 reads CASSRGLADYNEQFF. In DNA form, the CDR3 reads TGTGCCAGCAGCCGAGGACTAGCTGACTACAATGAGCAGTTCTTC.

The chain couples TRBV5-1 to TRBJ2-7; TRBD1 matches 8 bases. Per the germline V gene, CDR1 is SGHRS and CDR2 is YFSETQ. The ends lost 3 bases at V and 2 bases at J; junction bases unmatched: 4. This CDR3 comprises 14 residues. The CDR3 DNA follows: TGCGCCAGCAGCTCCGGGACAGGAGCCTACGAGCAGTACTTC. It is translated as CASSSGTGAYEQYF.

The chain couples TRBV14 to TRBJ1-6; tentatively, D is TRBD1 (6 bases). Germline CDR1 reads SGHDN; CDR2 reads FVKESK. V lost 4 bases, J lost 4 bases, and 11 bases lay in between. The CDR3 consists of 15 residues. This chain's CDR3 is CASSRQVMYNSPLHF. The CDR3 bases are TGTGCCAGCAGCCGACAGGTTATGTATAATTCACCCCTCCACTTT.

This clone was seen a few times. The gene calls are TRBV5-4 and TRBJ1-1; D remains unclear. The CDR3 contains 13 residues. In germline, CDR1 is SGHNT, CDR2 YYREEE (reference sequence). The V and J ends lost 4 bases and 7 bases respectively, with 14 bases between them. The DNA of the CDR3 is TGTGCCAGCAGCCCGCAAGGCAGCGATGAAGCTTTCTTT. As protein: CASSPQGSDEAFF.

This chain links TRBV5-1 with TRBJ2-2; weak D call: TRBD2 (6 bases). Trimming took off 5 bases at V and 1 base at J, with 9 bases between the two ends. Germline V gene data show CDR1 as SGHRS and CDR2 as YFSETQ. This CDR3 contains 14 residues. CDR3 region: CASRTSLNTGELFF. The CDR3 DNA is TGCGCCAGCAGGACTAGTCTGAACACCGGGGAGCTGTTTTTT.

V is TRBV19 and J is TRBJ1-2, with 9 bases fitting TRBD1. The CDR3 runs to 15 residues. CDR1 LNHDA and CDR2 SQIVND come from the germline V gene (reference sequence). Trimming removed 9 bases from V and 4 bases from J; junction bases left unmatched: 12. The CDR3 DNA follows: TGTGCCAGCACAGACAGGGGGACCGCTCGCTATGGCTACACCTTC. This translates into CASTDRGTARYGYTF.

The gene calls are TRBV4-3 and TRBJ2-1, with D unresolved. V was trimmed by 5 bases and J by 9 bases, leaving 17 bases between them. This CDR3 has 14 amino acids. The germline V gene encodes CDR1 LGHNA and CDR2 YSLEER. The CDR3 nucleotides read TGCGCCAGCAGCGCAACCCTCTTGACTCGTGAGCAGTTCTTC. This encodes CASSATLLTREQFF.

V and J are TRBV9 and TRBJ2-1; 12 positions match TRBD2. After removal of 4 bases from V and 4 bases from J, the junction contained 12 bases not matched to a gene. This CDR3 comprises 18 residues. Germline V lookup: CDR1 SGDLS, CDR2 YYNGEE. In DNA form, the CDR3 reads TGTGCCAGCAGCACATCCACCGGGACTAGCGGGCGATACAATGAGCAGTTCTTC. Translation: CASSTSTGTSGRYNEQFF.

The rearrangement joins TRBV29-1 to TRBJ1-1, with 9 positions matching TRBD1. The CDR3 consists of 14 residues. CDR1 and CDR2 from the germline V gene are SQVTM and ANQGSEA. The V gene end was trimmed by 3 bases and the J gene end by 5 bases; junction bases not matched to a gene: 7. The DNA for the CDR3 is TGCAGCGTTGAGGGGACAGGGTCCTGGACTGAAGCTTTCTTT. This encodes CSVEGTGSWTEAFF.

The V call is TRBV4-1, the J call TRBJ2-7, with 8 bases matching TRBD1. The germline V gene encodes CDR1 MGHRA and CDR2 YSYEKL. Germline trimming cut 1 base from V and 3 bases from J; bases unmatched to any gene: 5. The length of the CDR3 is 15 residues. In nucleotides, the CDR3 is TGCGCCAGCAGCCAAGGTGGACAGGGAATCTACGAGCAGTACTTC. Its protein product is CASSQGGQGIYEQYF.

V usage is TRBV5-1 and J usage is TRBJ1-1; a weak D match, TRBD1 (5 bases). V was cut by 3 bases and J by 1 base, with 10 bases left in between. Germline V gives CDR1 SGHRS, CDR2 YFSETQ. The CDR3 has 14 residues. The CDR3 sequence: CASSSIRGNTEAFF. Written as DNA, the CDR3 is TGCGCCAGCAGCTCTATTAGGGGGAACACTGAAGCTTTCTTT.

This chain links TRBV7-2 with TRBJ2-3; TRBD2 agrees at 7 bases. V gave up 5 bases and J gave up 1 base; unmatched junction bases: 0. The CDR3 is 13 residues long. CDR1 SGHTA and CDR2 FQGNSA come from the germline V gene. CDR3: CASSGGGTDTQYF. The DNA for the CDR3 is TGTGCCAGCAGCGGGGGGGGCACAGATACGCAGTATTTT. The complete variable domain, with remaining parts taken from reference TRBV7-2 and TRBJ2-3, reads GAGVSQSPSNKVTEKGKDVELRCDPISGHTALYWYRQSLGQGLEFLIYFQGNSAPDKSGLPSDRFSAERTGGSVSTLTIQRTQQEDSAVYLCASSGGGTDTQYFGPGTRLTVL.

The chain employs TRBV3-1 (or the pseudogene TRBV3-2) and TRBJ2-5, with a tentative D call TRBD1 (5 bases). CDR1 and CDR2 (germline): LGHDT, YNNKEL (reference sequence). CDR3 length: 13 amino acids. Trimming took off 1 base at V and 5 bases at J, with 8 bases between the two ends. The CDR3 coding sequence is TGTGCCAGCAGCCAAGCAGGGTGGGAGACCCAGTACTTC. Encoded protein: CASSQAGWETQYF.

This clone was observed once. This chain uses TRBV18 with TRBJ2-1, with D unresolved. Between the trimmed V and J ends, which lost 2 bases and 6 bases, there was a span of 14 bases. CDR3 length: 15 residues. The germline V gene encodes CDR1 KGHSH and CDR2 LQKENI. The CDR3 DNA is TGTGCCAGCTCACCAGCAAGTCGCGGTTTCAATGAGCAGTTCTTC. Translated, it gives CASSPASRGFNEQFF.

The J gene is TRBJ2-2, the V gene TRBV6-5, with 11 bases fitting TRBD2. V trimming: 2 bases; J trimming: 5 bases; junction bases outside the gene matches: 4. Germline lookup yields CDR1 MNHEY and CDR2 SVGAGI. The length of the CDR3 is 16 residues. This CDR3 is CASSYGLAGGTGELFF. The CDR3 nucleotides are TGTGCCAGCAGTTACGGGCTAGCGGGGGGTACCGGGGAGCTGTTTTTT.

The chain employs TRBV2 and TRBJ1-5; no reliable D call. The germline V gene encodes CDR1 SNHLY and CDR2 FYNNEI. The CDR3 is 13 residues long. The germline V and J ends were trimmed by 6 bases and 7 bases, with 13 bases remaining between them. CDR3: CASRNRGIQPQHF. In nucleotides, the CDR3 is TGTGCCAGCAGGAATAGAGGGATCCAGCCCCAGCATTTT.

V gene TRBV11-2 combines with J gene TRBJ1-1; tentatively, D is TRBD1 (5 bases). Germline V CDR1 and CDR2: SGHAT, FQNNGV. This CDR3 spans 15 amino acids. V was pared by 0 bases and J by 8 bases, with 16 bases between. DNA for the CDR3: TGTGCCAGCAGCTTAGATGGGCCCAGGGACTGGGAAGCTTTCTTT. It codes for CASSLDGPRDWEAFF.

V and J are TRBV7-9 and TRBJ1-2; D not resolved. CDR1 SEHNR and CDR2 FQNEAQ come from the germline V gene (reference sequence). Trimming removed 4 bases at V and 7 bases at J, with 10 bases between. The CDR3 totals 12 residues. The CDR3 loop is CASSSQTGGYTF. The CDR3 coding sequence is TGTGCCAGCAGCTCCCAAACTGGTGGCTACACCTTC.

The CDR3 is CASSSLAGGPGEQFF. As DNA, the CDR3 is TGTGCCAGCAGCTCACTAGCGGGGGGGCCCGGTGAGCAGTTCTTC. The chain recombines TRBV7-2 with TRBJ2-1, with TRBD2 matching over 13 bases. The CDR3 extends over 15 amino acids. The V gene's germline CDR1 is SGHTA and CDR2 FQGNSA. V was clipped by 4 bases and J by 9 bases; unmatched bases: 6.

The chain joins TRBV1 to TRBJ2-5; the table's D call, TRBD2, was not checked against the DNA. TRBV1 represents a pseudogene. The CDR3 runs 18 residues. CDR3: CTSSQGRRSGGAQETQYF. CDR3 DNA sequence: TGCACCAGCAGCCAAGGGCGTCGGAGCGGGGGAGCACAAGAGACCCAGTACTTC.

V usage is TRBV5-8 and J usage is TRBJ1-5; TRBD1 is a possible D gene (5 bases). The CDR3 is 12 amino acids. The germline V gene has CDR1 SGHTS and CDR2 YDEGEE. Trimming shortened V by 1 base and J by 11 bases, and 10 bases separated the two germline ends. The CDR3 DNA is TGTGCCAGCAGCTTGCTAGGGGCATCCCAGCATTTT. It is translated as CASSLLGASQHF.

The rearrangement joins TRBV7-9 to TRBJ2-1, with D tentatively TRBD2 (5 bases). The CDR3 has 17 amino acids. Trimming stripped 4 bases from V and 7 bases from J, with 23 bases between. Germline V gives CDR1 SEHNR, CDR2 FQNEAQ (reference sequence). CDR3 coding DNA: TGTGCCAGCAGCTCGCCCCTCGGACTGATTTCCCAGAATGAGCAGTTCTTC. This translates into CASSSPLGLISQNEQFF.

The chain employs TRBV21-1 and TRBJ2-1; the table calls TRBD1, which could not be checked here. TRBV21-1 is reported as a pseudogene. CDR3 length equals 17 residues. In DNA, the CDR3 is TGTGCCAGCAGCACCCAGGGGGCTATAGGGTCCTACAATGAGCAGTTCTTC. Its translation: CASSTQGAIGSYNEQFF.

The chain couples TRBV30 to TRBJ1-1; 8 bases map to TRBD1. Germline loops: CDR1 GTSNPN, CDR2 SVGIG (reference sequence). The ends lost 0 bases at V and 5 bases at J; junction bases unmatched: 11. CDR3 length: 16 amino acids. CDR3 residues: CAWSVSLDRGNTEAFF. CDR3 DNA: TGTGCCTGGAGTGTGTCCCTAGACAGGGGAAATACTGAAGCTTTCTTT. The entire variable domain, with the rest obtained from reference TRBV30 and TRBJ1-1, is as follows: SQTIHQWPATLVQPVGSPLSLECTVEGTSNPNLYWYRQAAGRGLQLLFYSVGIGQISSEVPQNLSASRPQDRQFILSSKKLLLSDSGFYLCAWSVSLDRGNTEAFFGQGTRLTVV.

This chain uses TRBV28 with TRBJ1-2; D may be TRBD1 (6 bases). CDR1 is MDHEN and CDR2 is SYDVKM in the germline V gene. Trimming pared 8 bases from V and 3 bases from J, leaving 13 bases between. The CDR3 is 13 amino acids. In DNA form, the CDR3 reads TGTGCCAGCCGTCAGGGGAGGGACTATGGCTACACCTTC. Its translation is CASRQGRDYGYTF.

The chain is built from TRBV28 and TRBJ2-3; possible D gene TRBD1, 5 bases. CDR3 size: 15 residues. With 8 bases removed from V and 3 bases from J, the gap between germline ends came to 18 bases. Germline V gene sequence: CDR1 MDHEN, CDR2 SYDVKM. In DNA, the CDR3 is TGTGCCAGCTTCTCCCGACAAAGGGGAACAGATACGCAGTATTTT. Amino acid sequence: CASFSRQRGTDTQYF.

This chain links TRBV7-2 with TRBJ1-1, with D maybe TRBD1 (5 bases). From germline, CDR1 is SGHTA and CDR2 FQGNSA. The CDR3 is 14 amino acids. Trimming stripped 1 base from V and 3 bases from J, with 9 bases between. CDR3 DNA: TGTGCCAGCAGCTTAGGGGCAGGGTACACTGAAGCTTTCTTT. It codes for CASSLGAGYTEAFF.

The CDR3 here is CASSPGHSNQPQHF. CDR3 nucleotide sequence: TGTGCCAGTAGTCCGGGACATAGCAATCAGCCCCAGCATTTT. The chain links TRBV19 to TRBJ1-5, with D maybe TRBD1 (6 bases). Germline loops: CDR1 LNHDA, CDR2 SQIVND (reference sequence). Trimming pared 5 bases from V and 0 bases from J, leaving 8 bases between. The CDR3 has 14 amino acids.